A single sample gave rise to the 30 T cell receptor beta chains below, sequenced in a study of T cell responses to AZD1222 COVID-19 vaccine. Data came from immunoSEQ multiplex PCR; TCRdb stores just in-frame clones and leaves some out. This table holds 80,000 to 100,000 clones, 75% to 90% found once. Sample: peripheral blood, taken 28 days after the second AZD1222 dose. The origin of the receptors is an adult who received the AZD1222 COVID-19 vaccine.

This chain connects TRBV15 to TRBJ1-2; perhaps TRBD1 as D (6 bases). Germline V gene sequence: CDR1 LNHNV, CDR2 YYDKDF (reference sequence). The CDR3 is 14 residues long. V was cut by 8 bases and J by 7 bases, with 20 bases left in between. The CDR3 reads CATRKGGVGSGYTF. CDR3 coding DNA: TGTGCCACCCGCAAAGGGGGGGTCGGCTCTGGCTACACCTTC.

The rearrangement links TRBV6-2 or TRBV6-3 to TRBJ2-1, with 7 nucleotides matching TRBD2. This CDR3 is 14 amino acids long. V lost 1 base to trimming and J lost 5 bases; unmatched junction nucleotides: 2. Germline assignment: CDR1 MNHEY and CDR2 SVGEGT. The DNA of the CDR3 is TGTGCCAGCAGTTACTTTGCGGGAGACAATGAGCAGTTCTTC. Translating it yields CASSYFAGDNEQFF.

This chain uses TRBV4-3 with TRBJ2-7, with 11 bases fitting TRBD2. The CDR3 covers 16 residues. The junction had 6 bases not matched to a gene; V was cut back by 1 base and J by 4 bases. CDR1 LGHNA and CDR2 YSLEER come from the germline V gene. Here the CDR3 reads CASSQAITSGSYEQYF. The CDR3 DNA follows: TGCGCCAGCAGCCAAGCGATCACTAGCGGGAGTTACGAGCAGTACTTC.

This chain links TRBV12-3 or TRBV12-4 with TRBJ2-7; 7 nucleotides align to TRBD1. This CDR3 spans 12 amino acids. V was clipped by 6 bases and J by 3 bases; unmatched bases: 2. Here the CDR3 reads CASRRTGYEQYF. CDR3 coding DNA: TGTGCCAGCAGGCGGACAGGCTACGAGCAGTACTTC.

The CDR3 loop reads CASSNRRETQYF. The CDR3 DNA reads TGCGCCAGCAGTAACCGGCGAGAGACCCAGTACTTC. The V gene is TRBV10-2, the J gene TRBJ2-5; no reliable D call. Per the germline V gene, CDR1 is WSHSY and CDR2 is SAAADI. V was clipped by 5 bases and J by 4 bases, with 8 bases between them. This CDR3 contains 12 residues.

The chain is built from TRBV11-3 and TRBJ1-2; D might be TRBD1 (6 bases). Per germline, CDR1 SGHNT and CDR2 YENEEA. The CDR3 covers 12 residues. V lost 1 base, J lost 13 bases, and 13 bases lay in between. The CDR3 sequence is CASSLGPGDFTF. CDR3 DNA: TGTGCCAGCAGCTTAGGTCCAGGGGACTTCACCTTC.

The rearrangement uses TRBV24-1 and TRBJ2-1, with 7 bases matching TRBD2. The CDR3 is 14 residues long. Losses at the gene ends were 6 bases for V and 7 bases for J; bases not matched to a gene: 8. CDR1 is KGHDR and CDR2 is SFDVKD in the germline V gene. The CDR3 sequence is CATSKAGLRNEQFF. CDR3 DNA sequence: TGTGCCACCAGTAAAGCGGGGCTGAGGAATGAGCAGTTCTTC.

The J gene is TRBJ1-6, the V gene TRBV4-1; no definite D call. V was cut by 3 bases and J by 8 bases, with 8 bases left in between. Germline V gene lookup returns CDR1 MGHRA and CDR2 YSYEKL. The CDR3 covers 13 residues. The CDR3 DNA reads TGCGCCAGCAGCCAGGCCTCTTATTCACCCCTCCACTTT. It encodes CASSQASYSPLHF.

This clone came up once. The chain employs TRBV19 and TRBJ2-7, with a tentative D call TRBD1 (5 bases). CDR1 LNHDA and CDR2 SQIVND come from the germline V gene (reference sequence). V lost 7 bases and J 3 bases, leaving 7 bases between the germline ends. This CDR3 spans 11 amino acids. CDR3 coding DNA: TGTGCCAGTACCGACAGCTACGAGCAGTACTTC. Amino acid sequence: CASTDSYEQYF.

The chain couples TRBV5-1 to TRBJ2-3, with TRBD1 as a possible D gene (5 bases). Germline V gives CDR1 SGHRS, CDR2 YFSETQ. The CDR3 runs 16 residues. V dropped 0 bases and J dropped 0 bases, with 11 bases sitting between them. Written as DNA, the CDR3 is TGCGCCAGCAGCTTGGAGGGCAGGGCTAGCACAGATACGCAGTATTTT. Amino acid sequence: CASSLEGRASTDTQYF.

The chain links TRBV5-4 to TRBJ2-7; 10 bases match TRBD1. V shed 4 bases and J 7 bases; nucleotides not matched to a gene: 5. This CDR3 spans 13 amino acids. Germline loops: CDR1 SGHNT, CDR2 YYREEE (reference sequence). Here the CDR3 reads CASSRDRGQEQYF. CDR3 DNA sequence: TGTGCCAGCAGCCGCGACAGGGGGCAAGAGCAGTACTTC.

V usage is TRBV24-1 and J usage is TRBJ1-2, with 7 bases fitting TRBD1. Per the germline V gene, CDR1 is KGHDR and CDR2 is SFDVKD. Losses at the gene ends were 4 bases for V and 4 bases for J; bases not matched to a gene: 5. The CDR3 spans 14 residues. The CDR3 loop is CATSDPTGSYGYTF. The CDR3 DNA reads TGTGCCACCAGTGACCCGACAGGGAGCTATGGCTACACCTTC.

This clone was seen a handful of times. This sequence joins TRBV4-3 and TRBJ2-7; D may be TRBD1 (7 bases). The CDR3 is made up of 16 amino acids. V was clipped by 0 bases and J by 2 bases, with 14 bases between them. Germline-derived CDR1 and CDR2 are LGHNA and YSLEER. The CDR3 is CASSQEIQGGPYEQYF. The DNA for the CDR3 is TGCGCCAGCAGCCAAGAAATCCAGGGGGGCCCCTACGAGCAGTACTTC.

The chain links TRBV11-3 to TRBJ2-1; perhaps TRBD2 as D (5 bases). CDR1 is SGHNT, CDR2 YENEEA, per germline. This CDR3 has 14 residues. Between the trimmed V and J ends, which lost 0 bases and 4 bases, there was a span of 7 bases. CDR3 coding DNA: TGTGCCAGCAGCTTAGATTCGGGGTACAATGAGCAGTTCTTC. The encoded protein is CASSLDSGYNEQFF.

The V and J genes are TRBV2 and TRBJ2-3, with a possible D match to TRBD2 (5 bases). The CDR3 covers 14 residues. Trimming pared 1 base from V and 5 bases from J, leaving 10 bases between. CDR1 SNHLY and CDR2 FYNNEI come from the germline V gene. The CDR3 region is CASSEGGSGDTQYF. The CDR3 coding sequence is TGTGCCAGCAGTGAAGGTGGGAGTGGAGATACGCAGTATTTT.

V and J are TRBV6-5 and TRBJ1-5, with D perhaps matching TRBD1 (5 bases). Trimming stripped 10 bases from V and 0 bases from J, with 13 bases between. The V gene's germline CDR1 is MNHEY and CDR2 SVGAGI. This CDR3 is built from 14 residues. The CDR3 DNA follows: TGTGCCACCACGGGACTTTATAGCAATCAGCCCCAGCATTTT. This sequence encodes CATTGLYSNQPQHF.

The chain recombines TRBV15 with TRBJ1-3; 7 bases agree with TRBD1. CDR3 length: 14 amino acids. Per germline, CDR1 LNHNV and CDR2 YYDKDF (reference sequence). The J segment lost 1 base and the V segment lost 4 bases, leaving 1 base of the junction unmatched. The CDR3 region is CATSNRGSGNTIYF. Written as DNA, the CDR3 is TGTGCCACCAGCAACAGGGGATCTGGAAACACCATATATTTT.

This rearrangement joins TRBV18 to TRBJ2-2, with D unclear. Germline-derived CDR1 and CDR2 are KGHSH and LQKENI. V was cut by 2 bases and J by 2 bases, with 6 bases left in between. The CDR3 is 14 residues long. CDR3 coding DNA: TGTGCCAGCTCACCATGGGGAAACACCGGGGAGCTGTTTTTT. Translating gives CASSPWGNTGELFF.

V is TRBV18 and J is TRBJ2-7; 9 bases are shared with TRBD1. The length of the CDR3 is 16 residues. In germline, CDR1 is KGHSH, CDR2 LQKENI. The junction had 6 bases not matched to a gene; V was cut back by 2 bases and J by 1 base. The CDR3 protein is CASSPTAGTGSYEQYF. The CDR3 nucleotides are TGTGCCAGCTCACCAACAGCCGGGACAGGGTCCTACGAGCAGTACTTC. The entire variable domain, with the rest obtained from reference TRBV18 and TRBJ2-7, is as follows: NAGVMQNPRHLVRRRGQEARLRCSPMKGHSHVYWYRQLPEEGLKFMVYLQKENIIDESGMPKERFSAEFPKEGPSILRIQQVVRGDSAAYFCASSPTAGTGSYEQYFGPGTRLTVT.

The chain joins TRBV7-8 to TRBJ2-3; 7 bases are a match to TRBD2. The CDR3 consists of 12 residues. The J segment lost 6 bases and the V segment lost 11 bases, leaving 8 bases of the junction unmatched. Germline V gene sequence: CDR1 SGHVS, CDR2 FQNEAQ. This CDR3 is CAGASGADTQYF. As DNA, the CDR3 is TGTGCCGGAGCTAGCGGAGCGGATACGCAGTATTTT.

The J gene is TRBJ1-2, the V gene TRBV3-1 (or the pseudogene TRBV3-2); 8 nucleotides match TRBD1. The CDR3 runs to 13 residues. The trim removed 3 bases at V and 10 bases at J, leaving 7 bases unmatched. Per the germline V gene, CDR1 is LGHDT and CDR2 is YNNKEL (reference sequence). CDR3 region: CASSQEEQGDYTF. The DNA for the CDR3 is TGTGCCAGCAGCCAGGAGGAACAGGGGGACTACACCTTC.

This chain joins TRBV2 and TRBJ1-5; D is unresolved. Germline V gene data show CDR1 as SNHLY and CDR2 as FYNNEI. CDR3 length: 15 amino acids. V was clipped by 8 bases and J by 0 bases, with 14 bases between them. DNA of the CDR3: TGTGCCAGCGGATTGGTCAATTATAGCAATCAGCCCCAGCATTTT. This translates into CASGLVNYSNQPQHF.

The chain employs TRBV11-2 and TRBJ1-6, with 8 bases matching TRBD1. The CDR3 has 16 residues. From germline, CDR1 is SGHAT and CDR2 FQNNGV. V trimming: 4 bases; J trimming: 5 bases; junction bases outside the gene matches: 7. CDR3 sequence: CASSSGTGFDNSPLHF. CDR3 DNA: TGTGCCAGCAGCTCAGGGACAGGCTTCGATAATTCACCCCTCCACTTT.

The V gene is TRBV10-3, the J gene TRBJ1-2; 7 bases are shared with TRBD1. With 3 bases clipped from V and 1 base from J, the junction kept 5 bases outside the gene matches. The CDR3 runs to 15 residues. From germline, CDR1 is ENHRY and CDR2 SYGVKD. The CDR3 is CAISETGANNYGYTF. The CDR3 bases are TGTGCCATCAGTGAAACAGGGGCTAATAACTATGGCTACACCTTC.

The sample holds one count of this clone. The rearrangement joins TRBV7-2 to TRBJ2-1; either TRBD1 or TRBD2 may supply D (5 bases each). Germline V CDR1 and CDR2: SGHTA, FQGNSA. V lost 4 bases, J lost 0 bases, and 16 bases lay in between. CDR3 length equals 17 residues. CDR3 DNA: TGTGCCAGCAGCTCGGGGACCTCTCGGAGCTCCTACAATGAGCAGTTCTTC. Amino acids: CASSSGTSRSSYNEQFF.

The chain joins TRBV3-1 (or the pseudogene TRBV3-2) to TRBJ1-3; D gene ambiguous. CDR3 size: 15 residues. V was cut by 3 bases and J by 0 bases, with 9 bases left in between. The germline gives CDR1 LGHDT, CDR2 YNNKEL (reference sequence). CDR3 sequence reads: CASSQLPSSGNTIYF. In DNA form, the CDR3 reads TGTGCCAGCAGCCAGCTCCCGAGCTCTGGAAACACCATATATTTT.

This rearrangement joins TRBV4-1 to TRBJ2-1; 7 bases fit TRBD2. This CDR3 has 17 residues. CDR1 is MGHRA, CDR2 YSYEKL, per germline. The ends lost 0 bases at V and 4 bases at J; junction bases unmatched: 9. The CDR3 DNA sequence: TGCGCCAGCAGCCAAGATCCACCTAGCGGACTTTACAATGAGCAGTTCTTC. Its protein product is CASSQDPPSGLYNEQFF.

The chain uses TRBV9 and TRBJ1-6; D is unclear. The CDR3 covers 15 residues. From germline, CDR1 is SGDLS and CDR2 YYNGEE. Trimming removed 0 bases from V and 6 bases from J, with 10 bases in between. The CDR3, as DNA: TGTGCCAGCAGCGTAGGCTGGGGTACTAATTCACCCCTCCACTTT. Protein: CASSVGWGTNSPLHF.

V is TRBV30 and J is TRBJ2-3, with TRBD2 matching 15 bases. CDR1 and CDR2 (germline): GTSNPN, SVGIG (reference sequence). V lost 4 bases to trimming and J lost 4 bases; unmatched junction nucleotides: 9. The CDR3 covers 17 residues. This chain's CDR3 is CAWTQGLAGGKADTQYF. In DNA form, the CDR3 reads TGTGCCTGGACCCAGGGACTAGCGGGAGGAAAAGCAGATACGCAGTATTTT.

This clone was observed once. This chain uses TRBV3-1 (or the pseudogene TRBV3-2) with TRBJ1-4; the D gene is possibly TRBD1 (5 bases). CDR3 length equals 16 residues. With 0 bases removed from V and 3 bases from J, the gap between germline ends came to 11 bases. Germline CDR1 reads LGHDT; CDR2 reads YNNKEL (reference sequence). CDR3 residues: CASSQDRGSSNEKLFF. The CDR3 DNA reads as TGTGCCAGCAGCCAAGATCGGGGGTCCTCTAATGAAAAACTGTTTTTT.